This T cell receptor (beta chain) is from a study of Graves' ophthalmopathy and Graves' hyperthyroidism. Study at large: Peripheral blood sampling occurred at initial diagnosis, before any treatment. General study results and limits: The model reached approximately 71% sensitivity and about 73% specificity for predicting ophthalmopathy progression. Also, most clonotypes expanded in the thyroid above 0.001 frequency appeared in blood.

Lactation, pregnancy, uncontrolled infections and other autoimmune diseases were all grounds for excluding patients. The study amplified TCR beta CDR3 regions using RNA transcripts. An opening RT-PCR round employed HTBI primers and preceded a second-round multiplex PCR. TCRdb re-derived calls from the multiplex PCR reads in MiXCR, one entry per CDR3 protein. The sample includes about 370,000 distinct CDR3 sequences, roughly 17% of them seen just once. The germline CDR1 and CDR2 sequences are MNHEY and SMNVEV (reference sequence). The CDR3 is made up of 14 amino acids. The V gene lost 2 bases and the J gene lost 9 bases, with 16 bases spanning the gap. This clonotype was counted many times. Its antigen remains unknown.

What was sequenced was peripheral blood. This clonotype was sampled from an adult woman with stable Graves' hyperthyroidism. This chain connects TRBV27 to TRBJ1-2; TRBD1 might be the D (6 bases). The CDR3 reads CASSLPGQKGSYTF. The CDR3 DNA reads TGTGCCAGCAGTTTACCCGGACAGAAAGGTAGCTACACCTTC.